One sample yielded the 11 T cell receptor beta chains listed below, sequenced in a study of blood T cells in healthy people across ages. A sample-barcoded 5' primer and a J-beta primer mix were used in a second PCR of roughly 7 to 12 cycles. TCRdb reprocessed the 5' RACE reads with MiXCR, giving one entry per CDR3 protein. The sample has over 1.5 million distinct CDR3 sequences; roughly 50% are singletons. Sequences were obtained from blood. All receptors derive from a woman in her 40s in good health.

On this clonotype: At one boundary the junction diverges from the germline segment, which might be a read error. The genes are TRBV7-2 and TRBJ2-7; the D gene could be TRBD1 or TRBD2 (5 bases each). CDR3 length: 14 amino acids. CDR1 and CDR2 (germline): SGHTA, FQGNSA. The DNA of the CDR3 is TGTGCCAGCAGCTTTGGGGGTAGCTCCTACGTGCAGTACTTC. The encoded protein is CASSFGGSSYVQYF.

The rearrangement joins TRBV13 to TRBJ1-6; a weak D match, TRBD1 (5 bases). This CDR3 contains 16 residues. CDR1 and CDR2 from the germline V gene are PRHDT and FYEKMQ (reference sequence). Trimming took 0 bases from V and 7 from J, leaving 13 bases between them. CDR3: CASSLGAQGLNSPLHF. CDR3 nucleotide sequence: TGTGCCAGCAGCTTAGGTGCGCAGGGACTGAATTCACCCCTCCACTTT.

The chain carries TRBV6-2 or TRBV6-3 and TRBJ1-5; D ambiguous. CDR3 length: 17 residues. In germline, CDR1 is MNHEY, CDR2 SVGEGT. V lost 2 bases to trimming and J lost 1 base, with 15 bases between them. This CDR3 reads CASSYEGSLRSNQPQHF. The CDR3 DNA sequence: TGTGCCAGCAGTTACGAGGGCAGCCTTAGAAGCAATCAGCCCCAGCATTTT.

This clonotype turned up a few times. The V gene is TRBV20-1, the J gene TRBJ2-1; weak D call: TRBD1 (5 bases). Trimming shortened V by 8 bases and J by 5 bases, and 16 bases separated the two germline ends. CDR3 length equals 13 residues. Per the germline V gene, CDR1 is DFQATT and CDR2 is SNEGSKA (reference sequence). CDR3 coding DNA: TGCAGTCAAAGGGGTAGCTTTAACAATGAGCAGTTCTTC. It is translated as CSQRGSFNNEQFF.

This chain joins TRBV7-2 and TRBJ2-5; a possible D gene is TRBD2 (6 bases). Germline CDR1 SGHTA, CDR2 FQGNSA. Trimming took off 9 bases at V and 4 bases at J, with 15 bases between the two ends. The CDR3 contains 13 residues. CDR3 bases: TGTGCCAGTAGATTGGAGGGGACAGAGACCCAGTACTTC. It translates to CASRLEGTETQYF.

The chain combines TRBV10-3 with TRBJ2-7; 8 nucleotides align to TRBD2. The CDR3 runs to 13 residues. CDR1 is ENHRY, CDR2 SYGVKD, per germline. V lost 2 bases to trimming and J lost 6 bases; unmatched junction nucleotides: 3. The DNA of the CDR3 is TGTGCCATCAGTGAGGCGGGGGGTTCCGAGCAGTACTTC. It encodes CAISEAGGSEQYF.

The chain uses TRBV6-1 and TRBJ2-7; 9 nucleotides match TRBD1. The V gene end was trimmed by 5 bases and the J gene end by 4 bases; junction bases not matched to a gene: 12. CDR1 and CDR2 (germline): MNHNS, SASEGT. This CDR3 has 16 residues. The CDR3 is CASSRDRVSTTYEQYF. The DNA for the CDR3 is TGTGCCAGCAGTAGGGACAGGGTCTCCACTACATACGAGCAGTACTTC.

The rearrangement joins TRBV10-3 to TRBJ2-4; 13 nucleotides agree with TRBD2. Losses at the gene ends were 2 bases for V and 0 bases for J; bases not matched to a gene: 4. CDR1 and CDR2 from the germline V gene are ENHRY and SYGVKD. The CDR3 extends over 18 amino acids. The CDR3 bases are TGTGCCATCAGTGAGCCCGGACTAGCGGGGGTAGCCAAAAACATTCAGTACTTC. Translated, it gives CAISEPGLAGVAKNIQYF.

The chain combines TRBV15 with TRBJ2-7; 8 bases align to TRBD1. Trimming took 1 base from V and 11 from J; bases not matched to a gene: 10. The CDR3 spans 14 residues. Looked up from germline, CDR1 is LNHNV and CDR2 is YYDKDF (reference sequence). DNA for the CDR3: TGTGCCACCAGCAGAGGCGGGACAGGAGAATTGGAGTACTTC. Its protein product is CATSRGGTGELEYF.

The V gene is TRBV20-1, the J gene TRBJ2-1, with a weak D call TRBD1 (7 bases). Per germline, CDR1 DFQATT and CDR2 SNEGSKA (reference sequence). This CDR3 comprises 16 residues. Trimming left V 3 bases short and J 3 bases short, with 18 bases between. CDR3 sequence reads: CSARVNRGGDYNEQFF. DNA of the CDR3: TGCAGTGCTAGGGTTAACAGGGGAGGAGACTACAATGAGCAGTTCTTC.

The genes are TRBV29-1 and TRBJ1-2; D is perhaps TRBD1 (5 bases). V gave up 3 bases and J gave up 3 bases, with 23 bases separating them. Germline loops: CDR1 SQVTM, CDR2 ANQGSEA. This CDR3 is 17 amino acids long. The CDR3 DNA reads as TGCAGCGTTGACCGGGATAGTCCGGGACCGGGGGACTATGGCTACACCTTC. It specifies CSVDRDSPGPGDYGYTF. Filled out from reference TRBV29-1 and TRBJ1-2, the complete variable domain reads SAVISQKPSRDICQRGTSLTIQCQVDSQVTMMFWYRQQPGQSLTLIATANQGSEATYESGFVIDKFPISRPNLTFSTLTVSNMSPEDSSIYLCSVDRDSPGPGDYGYTFGSGTRLTVV.